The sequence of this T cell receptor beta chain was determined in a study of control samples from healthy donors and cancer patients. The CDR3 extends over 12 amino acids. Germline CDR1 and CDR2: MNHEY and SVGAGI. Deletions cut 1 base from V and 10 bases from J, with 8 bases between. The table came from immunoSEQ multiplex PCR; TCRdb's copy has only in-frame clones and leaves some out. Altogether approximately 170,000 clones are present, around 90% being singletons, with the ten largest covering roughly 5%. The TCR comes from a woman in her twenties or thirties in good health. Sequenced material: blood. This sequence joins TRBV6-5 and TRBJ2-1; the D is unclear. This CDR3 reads CASSYYLGEQFF. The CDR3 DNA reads TGTGCCAGCAGTTACTATTTAGGGGAGCAGTTCTTC.